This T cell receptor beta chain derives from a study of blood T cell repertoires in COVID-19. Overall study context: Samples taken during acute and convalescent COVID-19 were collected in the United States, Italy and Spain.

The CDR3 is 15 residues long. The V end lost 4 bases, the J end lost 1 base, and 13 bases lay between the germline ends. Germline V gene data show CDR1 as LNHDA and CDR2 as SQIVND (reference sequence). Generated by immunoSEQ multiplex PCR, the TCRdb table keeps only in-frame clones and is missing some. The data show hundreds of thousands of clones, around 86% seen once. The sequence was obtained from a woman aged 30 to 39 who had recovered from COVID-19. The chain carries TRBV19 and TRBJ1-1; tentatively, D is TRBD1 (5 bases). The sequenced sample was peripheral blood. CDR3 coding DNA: TGTGCCAGTAGTAGGGGGGGACTACCGAACACTGAAGCTTTCTTT. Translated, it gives CASSRGGLPNTEAFF.